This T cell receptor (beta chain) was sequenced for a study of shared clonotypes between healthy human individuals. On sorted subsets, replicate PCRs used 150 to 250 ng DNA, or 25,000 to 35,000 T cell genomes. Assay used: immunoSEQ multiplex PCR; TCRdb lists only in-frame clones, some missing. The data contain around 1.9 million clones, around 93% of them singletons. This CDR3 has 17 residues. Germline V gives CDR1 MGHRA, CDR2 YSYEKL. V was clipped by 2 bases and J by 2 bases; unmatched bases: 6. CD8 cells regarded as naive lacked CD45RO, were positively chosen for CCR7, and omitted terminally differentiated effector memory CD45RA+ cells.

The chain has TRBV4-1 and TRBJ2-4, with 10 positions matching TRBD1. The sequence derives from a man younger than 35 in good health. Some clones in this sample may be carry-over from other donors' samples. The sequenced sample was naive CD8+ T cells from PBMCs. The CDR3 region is CASSQQTGGSTKNIQYF. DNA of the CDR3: TGCGCCAGCAGCCAACAGACAGGGGGCTCGACCAAAAACATTCAGTACTTC.